The clone carrying this T cell receptor (beta chain) has just a few counts. Germline V gene sequence: CDR1 DFQATT, CDR2 SNEGSKA (reference sequence). Trimming stripped 3 bases from V and 6 bases from J, with 27 bases between. CDR3 length equals 18 residues. This entry comes from a study of T cell responses to AZD1222 COVID-19 vaccine. Some clones are missing from TCRdb's copy, which holds only in-frame ones; the method was immunoSEQ multiplex PCR. The sample has 100,000 to 150,000 clones, roughly nine tenths seen once. The chain is built from TRBV20-1 and TRBJ2-1; D is perhaps TRBD1 or TRBD2 (5 bases each). The TCR comes from an adult in good health. The input for sequencing was peripheral blood, taken on day 0 of AZD1222 vaccination. The DNA for the CDR3 is TGCAGTGCTAGTAGATTTCCGCCGGGACCCCGGAAGACCAATGAGCAGTTCTTC. Translating gives CSASRFPPGPRKTNEQFF.